The clone carrying this TCR beta chain was seen just once. Trimming took 0 bases from V and 6 from J, leaving 9 bases between them. The CDR3 spans 14 residues. CDR1 and CDR2 from the germline V gene are SGHNT and YYREEE (reference sequence). This entry belongs to a study of Ad26.COV2.S vaccination and SARS-CoV-2 variants. As to treatment: around 19 received Ad26.COV2.S at low or high dose, single or two shots; about 5 received placebo; per-sample allocation not given. Following the first vaccine or placebo injection, samples were taken on day 63. Produced via immunoSEQ multiplex PCR; TCRdb's table is partial and in-frame only. The repertoire holds some 290,000 clones, with around four fifths as singletons.

Material: peripheral blood, obtained in a trial of Ad26.COV2.S vaccine versus placebo. The source is a person aged 18-65 years who received the Ad26.COV2.S COVID-19 vaccine or a placebo. The chain recombines TRBV5-4 with TRBJ2-2; D is unresolved. DNA for the CDR3: TGTGCCAGCAGCTTGGCCCGGCAGGCCGGGGAGCTGTTTTTT. Amino acids: CASSLARQAGELFF.